The source of this TCR beta chain is a study of control samples from healthy donors and cancer patients. From germline, CDR1 is ENHRY and CDR2 SYGVKD. V trimming: 2 bases; J trimming: 7 bases; junction bases outside the gene matches: 14. The CDR3 runs 17 residues. Only a few counts were recorded for this clone. Produced via immunoSEQ multiplex PCR; TCRdb's table is partial and in-frame only. The table lists 15,000 to 18,000 clones, 87% of them singletons, with approximately 10% in the top ten. The chain has TRBV10-3 and TRBJ2-7, with 10 bases lining up with TRBD1. The specimen was PBMCs. The receptor comes from a woman between 65 and 79 years old with colorectal cancer. CDR3 bases: TGTGCCATCAGTGAGCTCCTAACCGGGACAGGGGCGTTGGAGCAGTACTTC. It yields the protein CAISELLTGTGALEQYF.